This TCR beta chain was identified during a study of metastatic and nonmetastatic thyroid tumors. Trimming took off 0 bases at V and 8 bases at J, with 13 bases between the two ends. Germline assignment: CDR1 DFQATT and CDR2 SNEGSKA (reference sequence). CDR3 size: 14 residues. TCRdb re-called the PCR reads with MiXCR. The table has 30,000 to 35,000 clones, approximately 34% seen once; the top ten hold roughly 20%. Treatment of any kind had been given to no patient before thyroid surgery. V is TRBV20-1 and J is TRBJ2-2, with D possibly TRBD1 on 5 matching bases. Sequenced: tumor tissue. The TCR originated in a female donor with papillary thyroid cancer or a benign thyroid nodule (not recorded which). Some clones in this sample may be carry-over from other donors' samples. CDR3 bases: TGCAGTGCTAGAGATCTAAGGGGTGTGGGGGAGCTGTTTTTT. Its translation: CSARDLRGVGELFF.